The clone carrying this T cell receptor (beta chain) has just one count. This sample was included in a study of blood T cell repertoires in COVID-19. CDR3 length equals 16 residues. V lost 1 base and J lost 2, with 17 bases in between. Germline V gene sequence: CDR1 GTSNPN, CDR2 SVGIG (reference sequence). This study enrolled people aged about 18 to 90 from roughly 22 US geographic areas. The data were produced by immunoSEQ multiplex PCR, yet TCRdb's version contains in-frame clones alone and is incomplete. The sample lists 250,000 or so clones, approximately 86% seen once, with about 2.6% in the top ten.

Material: PBMCs or T cells enriched from blood (not recorded which). V gene TRBV30 combines with J gene TRBJ1-2; TRBD1 might be the D (5 bases). The receptor's source is a woman aged 18-29 years who had recovered from COVID-19. This chain's CDR3 is CAWSGGGMGLNYGYTF. CDR3 sequence (DNA): TGTGCCTGGAGTGGGGGCGGGATGGGGCTGAACTATGGCTACACCTTC.